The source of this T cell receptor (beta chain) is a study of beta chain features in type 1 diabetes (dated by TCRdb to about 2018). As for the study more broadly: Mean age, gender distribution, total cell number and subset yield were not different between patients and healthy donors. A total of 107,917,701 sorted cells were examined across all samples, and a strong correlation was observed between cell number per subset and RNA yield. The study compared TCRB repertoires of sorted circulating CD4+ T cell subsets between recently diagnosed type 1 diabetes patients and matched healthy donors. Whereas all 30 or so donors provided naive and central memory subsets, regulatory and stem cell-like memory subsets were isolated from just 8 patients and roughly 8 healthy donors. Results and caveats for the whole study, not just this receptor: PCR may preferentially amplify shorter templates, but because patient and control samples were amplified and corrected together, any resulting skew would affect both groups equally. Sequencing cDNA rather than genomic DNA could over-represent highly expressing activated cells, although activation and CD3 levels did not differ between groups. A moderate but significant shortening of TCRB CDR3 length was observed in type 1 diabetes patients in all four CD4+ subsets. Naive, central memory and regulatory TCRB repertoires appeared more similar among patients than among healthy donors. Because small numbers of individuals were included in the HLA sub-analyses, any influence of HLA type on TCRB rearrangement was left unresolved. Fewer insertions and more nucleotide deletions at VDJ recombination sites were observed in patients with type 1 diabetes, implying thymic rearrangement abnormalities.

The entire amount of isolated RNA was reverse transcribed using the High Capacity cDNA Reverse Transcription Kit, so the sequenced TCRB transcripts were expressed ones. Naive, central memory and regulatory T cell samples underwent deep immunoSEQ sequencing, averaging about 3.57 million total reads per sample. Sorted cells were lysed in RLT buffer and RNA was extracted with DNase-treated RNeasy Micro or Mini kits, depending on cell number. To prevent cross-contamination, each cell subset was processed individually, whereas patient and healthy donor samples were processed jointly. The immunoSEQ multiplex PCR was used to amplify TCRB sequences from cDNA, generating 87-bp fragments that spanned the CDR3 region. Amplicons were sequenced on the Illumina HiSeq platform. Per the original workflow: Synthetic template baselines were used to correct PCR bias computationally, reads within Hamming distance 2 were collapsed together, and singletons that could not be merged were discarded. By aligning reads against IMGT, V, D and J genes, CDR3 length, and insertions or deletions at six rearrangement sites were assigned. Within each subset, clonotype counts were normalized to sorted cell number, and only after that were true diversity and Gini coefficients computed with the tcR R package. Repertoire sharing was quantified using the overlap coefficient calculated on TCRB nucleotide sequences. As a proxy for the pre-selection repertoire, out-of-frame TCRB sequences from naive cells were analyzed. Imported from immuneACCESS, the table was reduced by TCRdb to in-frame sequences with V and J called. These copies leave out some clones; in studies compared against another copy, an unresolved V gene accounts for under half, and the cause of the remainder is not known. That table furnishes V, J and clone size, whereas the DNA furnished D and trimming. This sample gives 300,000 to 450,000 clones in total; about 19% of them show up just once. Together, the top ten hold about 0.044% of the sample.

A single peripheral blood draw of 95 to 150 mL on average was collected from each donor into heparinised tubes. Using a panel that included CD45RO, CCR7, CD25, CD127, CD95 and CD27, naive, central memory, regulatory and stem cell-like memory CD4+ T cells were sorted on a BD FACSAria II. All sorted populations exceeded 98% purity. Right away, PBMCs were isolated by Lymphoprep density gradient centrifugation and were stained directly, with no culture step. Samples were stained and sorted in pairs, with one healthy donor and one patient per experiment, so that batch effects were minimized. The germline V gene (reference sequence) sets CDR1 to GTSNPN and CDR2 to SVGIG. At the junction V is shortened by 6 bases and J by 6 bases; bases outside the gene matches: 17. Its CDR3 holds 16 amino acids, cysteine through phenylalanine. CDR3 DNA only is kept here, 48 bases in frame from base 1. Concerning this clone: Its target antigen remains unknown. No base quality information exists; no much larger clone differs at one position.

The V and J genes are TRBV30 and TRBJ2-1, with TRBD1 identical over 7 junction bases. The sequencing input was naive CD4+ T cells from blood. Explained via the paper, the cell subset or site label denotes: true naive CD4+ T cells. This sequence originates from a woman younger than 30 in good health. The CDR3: CACFMRLGTVSNEQFF. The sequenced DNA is TGTGCCTGCTTTATGCGACTGGGGACAGTAAGCAATGAGCAGTTCTTC.